The T cell receptor (beta chain) under discussion was sequenced for a study of shared clonotypes between healthy human individuals. Broader study findings: Estimated clonotype richness was generally higher in naive than memory subsets. Clonotypes shared by all four sorted-subset donors had higher generation probabilities than non-shared clonotypes.

This table comes from immunoSEQ multiplex PCR, and its TCRdb copy is limited to in-frame clones, with some not included. The sample shows approximately 1.5 million clones, about 98.5% of them seen only once. The CD4+ fraction was divided into a CD45RA+ naive subset and a CD45RA-negative memory subset. Germline V gene data show CDR1 as SGHRS and CDR2 as YFSETQ. V gave up 0 bases and J gave up 10 bases, with 11 bases separating them. The CDR3 is 13 amino acids. Concerning this clone itself: The antigen remains unidentified.

V is TRBV5-1 and J is TRBJ2-1, with TRBD1 as a possible D gene (5 bases). Sequencing was carried out using naive CD4+ T cells sorted from blood. Subset meaning: CD45RA+ positively selected. The source of this sequence is a man aged 30 to 45 in good health. The CDR3 nucleotides are TGCGCCAGCAGCTTGGTTCTGGGGCAAGAGCAGTTCTTC. Amino acid sequence: CASSLVLGQEQFF.